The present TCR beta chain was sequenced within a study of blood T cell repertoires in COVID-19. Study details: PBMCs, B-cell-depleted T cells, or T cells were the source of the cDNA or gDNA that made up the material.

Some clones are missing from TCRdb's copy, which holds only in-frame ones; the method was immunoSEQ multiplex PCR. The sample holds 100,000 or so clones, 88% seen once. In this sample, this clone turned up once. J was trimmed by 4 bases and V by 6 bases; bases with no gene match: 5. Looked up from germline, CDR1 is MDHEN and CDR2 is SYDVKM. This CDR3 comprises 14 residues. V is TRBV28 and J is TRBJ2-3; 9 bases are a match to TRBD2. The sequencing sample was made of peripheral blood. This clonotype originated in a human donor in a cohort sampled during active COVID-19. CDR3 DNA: TGTGCCAGCAGCCCTAGCGGGGAGGCAGATACGCAGTATTTT. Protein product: CASSPSGEADTQYF.